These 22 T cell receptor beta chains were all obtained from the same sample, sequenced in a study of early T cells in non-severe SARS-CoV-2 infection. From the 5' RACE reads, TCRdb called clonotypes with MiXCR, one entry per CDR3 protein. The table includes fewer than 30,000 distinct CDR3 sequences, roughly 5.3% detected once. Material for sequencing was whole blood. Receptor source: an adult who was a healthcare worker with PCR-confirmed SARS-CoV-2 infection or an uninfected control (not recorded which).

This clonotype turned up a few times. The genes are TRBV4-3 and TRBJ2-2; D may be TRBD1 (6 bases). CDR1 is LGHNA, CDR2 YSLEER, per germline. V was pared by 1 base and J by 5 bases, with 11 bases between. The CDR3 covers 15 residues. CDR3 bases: TGCGCCAGCAGCCAAGGGCCCACAGGGACCGGGGAGCTGTTTTTT. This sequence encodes CASSQGPTGTGELFF.

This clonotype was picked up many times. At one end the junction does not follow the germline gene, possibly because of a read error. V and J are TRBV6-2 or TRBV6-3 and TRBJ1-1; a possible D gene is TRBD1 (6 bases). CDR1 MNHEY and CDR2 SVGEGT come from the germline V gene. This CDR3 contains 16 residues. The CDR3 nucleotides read TGTGCCAGCAGTTACCCTCTCGGGGGCCAGAACGCTGAAGCTTTCTTT. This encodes CASSYPLGGQNAEAFF.

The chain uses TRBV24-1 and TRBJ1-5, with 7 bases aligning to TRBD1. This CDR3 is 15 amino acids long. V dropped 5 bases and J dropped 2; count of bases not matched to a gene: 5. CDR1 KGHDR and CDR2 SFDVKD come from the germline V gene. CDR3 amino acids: CATSAPGGRNQPQHF. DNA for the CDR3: TGTGCCACCAGTGCCCCAGGGGGACGCAATCAGCCCCAGCATTTT.

The CDR3 is CSAIALRRESRHEQYF. The CDR3 DNA is TGCAGTGCTATAGCGCTCCGGCGGGAGTCGAGGCACGAGCAGTACTTC. This chain links TRBV20-1 with TRBJ2-7; 7 bases align to TRBD2. This CDR3 contains 16 residues. After removal of 4 bases from V and 5 bases from J, the junction contained 17 bases not matched to a gene. Germline CDR1 is DFQATT and CDR2 is SNEGSKA (reference sequence).

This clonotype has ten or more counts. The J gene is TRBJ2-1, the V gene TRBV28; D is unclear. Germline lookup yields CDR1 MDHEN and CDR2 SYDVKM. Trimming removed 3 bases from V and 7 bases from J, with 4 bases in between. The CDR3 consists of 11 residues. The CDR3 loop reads CASSFKNEQFF. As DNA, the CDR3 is TGTGCCAGCAGTTTTAAGAATGAGCAGTTCTTC.

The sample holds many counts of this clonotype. The CDR3 DNA reads TGCAGCGTTGATTCACCTACAGGGGAGAACGGCTATGGCTACACCTTC. It yields the protein CSVDSPTGENGYGYTF. The genes are TRBV29-1 and TRBJ1-2; 7 nucleotides align to TRBD1. Per the germline V gene, CDR1 is SQVTM and CDR2 is ANQGSEA. This CDR3 contains 16 residues. V dropped 3 bases and J dropped 4; count of bases not matched to a gene: 14.

The CDR3 DNA reads as TGTGCCAGCAGCTTACCTCCACTAGCGGGAGGGCATGAGCAGTTCTTC. This sequence encodes CASSLPPLAGGHEQFF. This chain links TRBV7-2 with TRBJ2-1, with 13 bases lining up with TRBD2. Trimming cost V 2 bases and J 8 bases; bases outside gene matches: 6. Germline V gives CDR1 SGHTA, CDR2 FQGNSA. This CDR3 has 16 residues. The full variable domain, completed using reference TRBV7-2 and TRBJ2-1, is GAGVSQSPSNKVTEKGKDVELRCDPISGHTALYWYRQSLGQGLEFLIYFQGNSAPDKSGLPSDRFSAERTGGSVSTLTIQRTQQEDSAVYLCASSLPPLAGGHEQFFGPGTRLTVL.

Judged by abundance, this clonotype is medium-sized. As DNA, the CDR3 is TGTGCCAGCAGCTCCCGTGCTAGGGGTGAGCAGTTCTTC. It codes for CASSSRARGEQFF. This chain joins TRBV9 and TRBJ2-1, with D tentatively TRBD1 (5 bases). V was shortened by 4 bases and J by 9 bases, with 14 bases between the two germline ends. The CDR3 extends over 13 amino acids. Germline assignment: CDR1 SGDLS and CDR2 YYNGEE.

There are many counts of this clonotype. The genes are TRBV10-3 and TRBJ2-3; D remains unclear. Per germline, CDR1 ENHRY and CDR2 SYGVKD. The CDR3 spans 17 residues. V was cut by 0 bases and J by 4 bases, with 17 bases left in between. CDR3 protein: CAISESIRLTQADTQYF. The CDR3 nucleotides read TGTGCCATCAGTGAGTCAATCAGACTCACCCAAGCAGATACGCAGTATTTT.

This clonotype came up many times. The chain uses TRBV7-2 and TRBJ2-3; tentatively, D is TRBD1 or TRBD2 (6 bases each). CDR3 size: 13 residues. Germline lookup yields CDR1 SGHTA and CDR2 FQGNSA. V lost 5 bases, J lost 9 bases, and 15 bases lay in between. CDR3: CASSRDSQGTQYF. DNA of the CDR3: TGTGCCAGCAGCCGGGACTCCCAGGGGACGCAGTATTTT.

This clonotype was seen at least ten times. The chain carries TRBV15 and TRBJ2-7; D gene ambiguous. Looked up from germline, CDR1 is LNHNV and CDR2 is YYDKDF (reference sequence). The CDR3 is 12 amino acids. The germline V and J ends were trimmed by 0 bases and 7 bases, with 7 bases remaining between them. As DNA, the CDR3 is TGTGCCACCAGCAGAGATTTCGGGGAGCAGTACTTC. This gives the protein CATSRDFGEQYF. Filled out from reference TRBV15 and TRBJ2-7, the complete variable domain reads DAMVIQNPRYQVTQFGKPVTLSCSQTLNHNVMYWYQQKSSQAPKLLFHYYDKDFNNEADTPDNFQSRRPNTSFCFLDIRSPGLGDTAMYLCATSRDFGEQYFGPGTRLTVT.

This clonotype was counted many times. The CDR3 here is CASSSQNPWNSYEQYF. For the CDR3, the DNA is TGTGCCAGCAGCTCGCAGAATCCCTGGAACTCCTACGAGCAGTACTTC. This sequence joins TRBV7-2 and TRBJ2-7; D is unresolved. CDR1 is SGHTA and CDR2 is FQGNSA in the germline V gene. Trimming removed 4 bases from V and 0 bases from J, with 16 bases in between. The CDR3 is 16 amino acids.

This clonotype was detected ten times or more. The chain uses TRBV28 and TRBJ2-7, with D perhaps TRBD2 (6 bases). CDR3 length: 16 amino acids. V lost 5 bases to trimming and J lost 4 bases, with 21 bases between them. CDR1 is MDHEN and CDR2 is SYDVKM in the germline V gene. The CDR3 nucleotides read TGTGCCAGCAGTATTCCTACAGGCTCCGGGAGTTACGAGCAGTACTTC. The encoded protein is CASSIPTGSGSYEQYF.

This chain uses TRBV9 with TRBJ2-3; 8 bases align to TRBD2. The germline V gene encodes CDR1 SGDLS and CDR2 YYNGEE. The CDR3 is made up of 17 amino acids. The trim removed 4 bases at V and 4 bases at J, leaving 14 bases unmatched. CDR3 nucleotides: TGTGCCAGCAGCCCCGGTACTAGCGGAGCGCCGCCAGATACGCAGTATTTT. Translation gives CASSPGTSGAPPDTQYF.

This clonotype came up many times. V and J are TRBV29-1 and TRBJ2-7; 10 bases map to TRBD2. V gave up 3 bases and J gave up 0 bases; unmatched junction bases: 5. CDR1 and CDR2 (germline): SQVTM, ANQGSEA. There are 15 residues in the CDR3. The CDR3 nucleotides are TGCAGCGTTGATCGACTAGCGGGTTTCTCCTACGAGCAGTACTTC. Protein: CSVDRLAGFSYEQYF.

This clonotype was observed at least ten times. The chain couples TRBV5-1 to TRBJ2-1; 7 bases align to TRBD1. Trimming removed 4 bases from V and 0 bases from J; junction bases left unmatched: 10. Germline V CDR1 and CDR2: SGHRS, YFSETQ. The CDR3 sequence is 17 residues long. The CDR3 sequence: CASSRTGDQSSYNEQFF. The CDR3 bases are TGCGCCAGCAGCAGAACAGGGGACCAAAGCTCCTACAATGAGCAGTTCTTC.

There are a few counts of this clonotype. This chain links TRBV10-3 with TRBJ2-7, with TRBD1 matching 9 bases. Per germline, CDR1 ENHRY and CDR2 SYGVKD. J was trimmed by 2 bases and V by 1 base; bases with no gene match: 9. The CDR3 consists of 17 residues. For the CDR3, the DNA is TGTGCCATCAGTGAGTACCAGGACAGGGGATCGACCTACGAGCAGTACTTC. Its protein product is CAISEYQDRGSTYEQYF.

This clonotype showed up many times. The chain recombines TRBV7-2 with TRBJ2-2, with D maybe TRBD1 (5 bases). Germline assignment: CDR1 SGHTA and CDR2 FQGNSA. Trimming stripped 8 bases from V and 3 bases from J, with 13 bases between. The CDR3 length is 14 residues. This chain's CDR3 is CASANRPHTGELFF. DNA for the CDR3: TGTGCCAGCGCTAACAGGCCCCACACCGGGGAGCTGTTTTTT. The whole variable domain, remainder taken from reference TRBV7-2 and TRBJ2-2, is GAGVSQSPSNKVTEKGKDVELRCDPISGHTALYWYRQSLGQGLEFLIYFQGNSAPDKSGLPSDRFSAERTGGSVSTLTIQRTQQEDSAVYLCASANRPHTGELFFGEGSRLTVL.

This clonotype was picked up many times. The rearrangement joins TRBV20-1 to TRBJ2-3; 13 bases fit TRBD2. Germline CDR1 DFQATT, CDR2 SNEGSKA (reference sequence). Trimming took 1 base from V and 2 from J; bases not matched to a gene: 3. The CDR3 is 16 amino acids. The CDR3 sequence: CSARATSGRNTDTQYF. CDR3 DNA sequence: TGCAGTGCTAGAGCGACTAGCGGGAGGAACACAGATACGCAGTATTTT.

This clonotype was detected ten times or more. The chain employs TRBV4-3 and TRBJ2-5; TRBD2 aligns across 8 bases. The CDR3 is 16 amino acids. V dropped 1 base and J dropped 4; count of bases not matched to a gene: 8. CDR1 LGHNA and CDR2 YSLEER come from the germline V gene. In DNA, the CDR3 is TGCGCCAGCAGCCAAGTCATAGCGGGAATGGGAGAGACCCAGTACTTC. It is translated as CASSQVIAGMGETQYF.

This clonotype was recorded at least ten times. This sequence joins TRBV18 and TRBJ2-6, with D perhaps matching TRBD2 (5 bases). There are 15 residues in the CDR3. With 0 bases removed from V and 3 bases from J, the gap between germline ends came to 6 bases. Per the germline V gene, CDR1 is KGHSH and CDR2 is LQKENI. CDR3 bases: TGTGCCAGCTCACCACCCGGGGTTGGGGCCAACGTCCTGACTTTC. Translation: CASSPPGVGANVLTF.

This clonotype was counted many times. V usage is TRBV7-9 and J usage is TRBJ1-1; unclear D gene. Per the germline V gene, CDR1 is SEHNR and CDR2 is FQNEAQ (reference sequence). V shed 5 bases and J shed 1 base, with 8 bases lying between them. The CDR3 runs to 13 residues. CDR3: CASSPKANTEAFF. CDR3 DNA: TGTGCCAGCAGCCCGAAGGCGAACACTGAAGCTTTCTTT. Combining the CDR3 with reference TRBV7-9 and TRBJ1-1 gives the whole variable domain DTGVSQNPRHKITKRGQNVTFRCDPISEHNRLYWYRQTLGQGPEFLTYFQNEAQLEKSRLLSDRFSAERPKGSFSTLEIQRTEQGDSAMYLCASSPKANTEAFFGQGTRLTVV.